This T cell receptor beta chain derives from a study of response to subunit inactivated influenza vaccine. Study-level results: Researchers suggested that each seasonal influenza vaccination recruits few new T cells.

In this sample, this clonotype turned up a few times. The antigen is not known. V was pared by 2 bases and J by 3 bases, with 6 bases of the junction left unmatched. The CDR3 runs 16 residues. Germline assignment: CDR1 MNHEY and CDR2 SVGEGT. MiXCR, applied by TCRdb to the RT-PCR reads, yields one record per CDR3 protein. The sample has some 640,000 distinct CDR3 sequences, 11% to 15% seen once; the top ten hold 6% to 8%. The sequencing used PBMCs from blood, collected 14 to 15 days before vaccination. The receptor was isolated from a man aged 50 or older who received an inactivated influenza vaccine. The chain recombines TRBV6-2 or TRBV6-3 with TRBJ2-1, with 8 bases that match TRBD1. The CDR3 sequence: CASSYRGQGHYNEQFF. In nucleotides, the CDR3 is TGTGCCAGCAGTTACCGTGGACAGGGCCACTACAATGAGCAGTTCTTC.